This T cell receptor beta chain is drawn from a study of T-cell memory formation after mild COVID-19. Whole-study results and caveats: The CD4+ clones that contracted clustered mainly within CM and EM, and the CD8+ clones concentrated in EMRA. Memory from before infection featured some responding clones, which suggests cross-reactive memory joined.

The CDR3 has 18 amino acids. V lost 4 bases, J lost 2 bases, and 21 bases lay in between. CDR1 is SEHNR and CDR2 is FQNEAQ in the germline V gene (reference sequence). TCRdb re-analysed the 5' RACE reads in MiXCR, keeping a single row per CDR3 protein. The top ten hold 50% to 65% of the sample, which has roughly 15,000 distinct CDR3 sequences, about a fifth seen once. This clonotype was detected ten times or more. Its specificity is not known. This chain joins TRBV7-9 and TRBJ2-1, with a possible D match to TRBD2 (6 bases). Sequencing was performed on PBMCs or a T cell subset sorted from them (not recorded which). The clonotype originates from a man between 18 and 35 years old who had mild COVID-19 (a few samples of this study predate the infection). Cell type and time point are not known. The CDR3 region is CASSSWPPTSTPYNEQFF. CDR3 sequence (DNA): TGTGCCAGCAGCTCCTGGCCCCCGACTAGTACCCCCTACAATGAGCAGTTCTTC.